The sample holds a few counts of the clone carrying this T cell receptor (beta chain). The antigen remains unidentified. V dropped 7 bases and J dropped 2; count of bases not matched to a gene: 11. This CDR3 is built from 15 residues. Germline lookup yields CDR1 SQVTM and CDR2 ANQGSEA. The source of the sample is a study of CD8 T cells in ankylosing spondylitis. Study-level points and caveats: According to the report, clones linked to the disease were significantly enriched in matched synovial fluid samples taken from ankylosing spondylitis patients. One TCR beta motif, made up of seven to nine highly homologous variants, appeared characteristic of ankylosing spondylitis blood. CD8+ by phenotype, disease-linked clones were relatively rare in peripheral blood.

TCRdb reprocessed the 5' RACE reads via MiXCR and lists one record per CDR3 protein. This table holds some 200,000 distinct CDR3 sequences, more than 10% found once. J is TRBJ1-5 and V is TRBV29-1, with 7 nucleotides matching TRBD1. Sequencing was carried out using blood, either unsorted or a sorted T cell fraction (not recorded which). This receptor was taken from a male donor with ankylosing spondylitis or in good health (not recorded which). The CDR3 is CSATDRAGGNQPQHF. The DNA of the CDR3 is TGCAGCGCGACAGACAGGGCGGGGGGCAATCAGCCCCAGCATTTT.